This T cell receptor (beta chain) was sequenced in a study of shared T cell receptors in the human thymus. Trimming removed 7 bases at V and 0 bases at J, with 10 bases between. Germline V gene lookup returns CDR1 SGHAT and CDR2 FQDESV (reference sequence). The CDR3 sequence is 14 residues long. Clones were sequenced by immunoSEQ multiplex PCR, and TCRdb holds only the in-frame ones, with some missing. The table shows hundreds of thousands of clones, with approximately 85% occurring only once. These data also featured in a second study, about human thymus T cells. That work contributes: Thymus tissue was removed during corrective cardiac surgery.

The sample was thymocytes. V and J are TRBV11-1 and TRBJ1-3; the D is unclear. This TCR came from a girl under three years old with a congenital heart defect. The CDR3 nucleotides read TGTGCCAGCACCATGAGTAACTCTGGAAACACCATATATTTT. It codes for CASTMSNSGNTIYF.